These 16 T cell receptor beta chains were sequenced from one sample in a study of blood T cell repertoires in COVID-19. Method: immunoSEQ multiplex PCR; TCRdb's copy keeps in-frame clones and lacks some. The sample has approximately 320,000 clones, roughly nine tenths seen once. Material: PBMCs or T cells enriched from blood (not recorded which). These receptors all come from a man aged 60 to 69 who had recovered from COVID-19.

The chain couples TRBV18 to TRBJ2-1; 13 bases fit TRBD2. This CDR3 contains 16 residues. V shed 3 bases, J shed 7 bases, and the junction held 6 bases outside the gene matches. Germline CDR1 and CDR2: KGHSH and LQKENI. CDR3 bases: TGTGCCAGCTCACCCCGACTAGCGGGAGGTGGAAATGAGCAGTTCTTC. Amino acid sequence: CASSPRLAGGGNEQFF.

For the CDR3, the DNA is TGTGCCAGCACGGGGGAGATGGAGAACAATGAGCAGTTCTTC. This gives the protein CASTGEMENNEQFF. The chain links TRBV2 to TRBJ2-1; perhaps TRBD2 as D (6 bases). The CDR3 has 14 residues. From germline, CDR1 is SNHLY and CDR2 FYNNEI. Between the trimmed V and J ends, which lost 7 bases and 5 bases, there was a span of 15 bases.

The table lists this clone with a few counts. The chain has TRBV28 and TRBJ1-5; no clear D gene. The germline gives CDR1 MDHEN, CDR2 SYDVKM. The CDR3 has 14 amino acids. The V end was cut by 2 bases, the J end by 0 bases, with 5 bases between. The CDR3 sequence: CASSLVSSNQPQHF. Written as DNA, the CDR3 is TGTGCCAGCAGTTTAGTCAGTAGCAATCAGCCCCAGCATTTT.

The CDR3 loop reads CASRRDRGHGYTF. The CDR3 region has the DNA TGTGCCAGCAGACGGGACAGGGGGCACGGCTACACCTTC. The chain recombines TRBV25-1 with TRBJ1-2, with 12 bases lining up with TRBD1. Trimming took 6 bases from V and 8 from J; bases not matched to a gene: 4. Germline V gene lookup returns CDR1 MGHDK and CDR2 SYGVNS. The CDR3 contains 13 residues.

The chain joins TRBV5-1 to TRBJ2-3; 8 positions agree with TRBD2. CDR1 is SGHRS, CDR2 YFSETQ, per germline. The CDR3 is 17 residues long. V was clipped by 0 bases and J by 2 bases; unmatched bases: 8. The CDR3 sequence is CASSLGRGLANTDTQYF. The CDR3 DNA reads TGCGCCAGCAGCTTGGGACGCGGACTAGCAAACACAGATACGCAGTATTTT.

The chain recombines TRBV29-1 with TRBJ1-2; 9 bases are a match to TRBD1. Germline V CDR1 and CDR2: SQVTM, ANQGSEA. V was pared by 6 bases and J by 6 bases, with 8 bases of the junction left unmatched. The CDR3 spans 13 residues. Here the CDR3 reads CSVGGQGGHGYTF. CDR3 in DNA: TGCAGCGTCGGGGGACAGGGAGGCCATGGCTACACCTTC.

The rearrangement links TRBV7-9 to TRBJ2-5, with 7 bases aligning to TRBD1. The CDR3 spans 14 residues. J lost 0 bases, V lost 5 bases, and 3 bases had no gene match. Germline loops: CDR1 SEHNR, CDR2 FQNEAQ (reference sequence). Here the CDR3 reads CASSKDRDQETQYF. CDR3 coding DNA: TGTGCCAGCAGCAAAGACAGGGACCAAGAGACCCAGTACTTC.

This chain joins TRBV11-2 and TRBJ1-6; 9 bases fit TRBD1. The V gene end was trimmed by 5 bases and the J gene end by 9 bases; junction bases not matched to a gene: 8. CDR3 length: 15 residues. Germline lookup yields CDR1 SGHAT and CDR2 FQNNGV. This CDR3 reads CASSTRTGAGSPLHF. DNA of the CDR3: TGTGCCAGCAGCACGCGGACAGGGGCAGGTTCACCCCTCCACTTT. The full variable domain, with the rest looked up from reference TRBV11-2 and TRBJ1-6, is EAGVAQSPRYKIIEKRQSVAFWCNPISGHATLYWYQQILGQGPKLLIQFQNNGVVDDSQLPKDRFSAERLKGVDSTLKIQPAKLEDSAVYLCASSTRTGAGSPLHFGNGTRLTVT.

V gene TRBV7-3 combines with J gene TRBJ2-7; TRBD2 matches at 11 bases. The germline V gene has CDR1 SGHTA and CDR2 FQGTGA. The trim removed 6 bases at V and 0 bases at J, leaving 13 bases unmatched. The CDR3 is made up of 18 amino acids. The CDR3 bases are TGTGCCAGCAGGAATAACGGACTAGCGGGTGACAGCTCCTACGAGCAGTACTTC. Protein: CASRNNGLAGDSSYEQYF.

This clone was detected only once. In nucleotides, the CDR3 is TGTGCCTGGAGTGTTGGCTCTAGCTCCTACAATGAGCAGTTCTTC. The encoded protein is CAWSVGSSSYNEQFF. The chain combines TRBV30 with TRBJ2-1; D is unresolved. This CDR3 contains 15 residues. The germline V gene encodes CDR1 GTSNPN and CDR2 SVGIG (reference sequence). The V end was cut by 0 bases, the J end by 0 bases, with 9 bases between.

The genes are TRBV29-1 and TRBJ2-7, with D possibly matching TRBD2 (6 bases). Germline V gives CDR1 SQVTM, CDR2 ANQGSEA. Deletions cut 2 bases from V and 3 bases from J, with 11 bases between. CDR3 size: 13 residues. CDR3 sequence: CSVELGSGYEQYF. In DNA, the CDR3 is TGCAGCGTTGAACTCGGGAGTGGCTACGAGCAGTACTTC.

DNA of the CDR3: TGCAGCGTTGAAGATAATTCCGACAGGGCGACCTTC. Encoded protein: CSVEDNSDRATF. This rearrangement joins TRBV29-1 to TRBJ1-2, with 7 bases identical to TRBD1. V trimming: 0 bases; J trimming: 14 bases; junction bases outside the gene matches: 9. Germline CDR1 and CDR2: SQVTM and ANQGSEA. The CDR3 covers 12 residues.

This chain joins TRBV30 and TRBJ1-6; D remains unclear. Trimming removed 2 bases from V and 7 bases from J, with 12 bases in between. The CDR3 contains 14 residues. Germline V lookup: CDR1 GTSNPN, CDR2 SVGIG (reference sequence). CDR3 nucleotide sequence: TGTGCCTGGAGTATGACCGGGGTAAATTCACCCCTCCACTTT. Its translation: CAWSMTGVNSPLHF.

This sequence joins TRBV5-4 and TRBJ1-3; no reliable D call. CDR3 length equals 17 residues. Germline V gene data show CDR1 as SGHNT and CDR2 as YYREEE (reference sequence). With 0 bases removed from V and 0 bases from J, the gap between germline ends came to 13 bases. The CDR3 loop is CASSLGSTPSSGNTIYF. Written as DNA, the CDR3 is TGTGCCAGCAGCTTGGGATCGACACCCAGCTCTGGAAACACCATATATTTT.

J is TRBJ1-1 and V is TRBV6-5, with 7 nucleotides matching TRBD1. J was trimmed by 0 bases and V by 7 bases; bases with no gene match: 5. The CDR3 contains 14 residues. Germline V gene sequence: CDR1 MNHEY, CDR2 SVGAGI. As DNA, the CDR3 is TGTGCCAGCACTAAGGGACAGATGAACACTGAAGCTTTCTTT. It encodes CASTKGQMNTEAFF.

The chain recombines TRBV14 with TRBJ1-1, with 9 bases identical to TRBD1. The CDR3 loop spans 14 amino acids. The junction had 6 bases not matched to a gene; V was cut back by 4 bases and J by 6 bases. Germline lookup yields CDR1 SGHDN and CDR2 FVKESK. Here the CDR3 reads CASSRRQGDAEAFF. CDR3 DNA sequence: TGTGCCAGCAGCCGTCGACAGGGGGACGCTGAAGCTTTCTTT.